This TCR beta chain was identified in a study of vaccination and CD4 T cells after COVID-19. Study-wide context: Comprising six males and four females, the convalescent participants counted two Hispanic individuals among them. The interval from dose two to post-vaccine sampling had a median of roughly 72 days, and it ranged from 14 to 241.

As to this clonotype: Its specificity is not known.

The assay that was used to sequence DNA from cultured CD4+ T cells was the Oncomine TCR Beta short-read assay. TCRdb redid the calling of the PCR reads with MiXCR, one entry per CDR3 protein. The profile shows over 7,000 distinct CDR3 sequences, approximately 50% of them singletons. The V gene's germline CDR1 is DFQATT and CDR2 SNEGSKA (reference sequence). The CDR3 has 14 amino acids. V shed 5 bases and J 5 bases; nucleotides not matched to a gene: 9. Indicated treatment: roughly 10-day PBMC culture with coronavirus spike peptide pools or control peptides (ViraFEST assay). Samples of CD4+ T cells were obtained from the unexposed donor before the COVID-19 pandemic (2011-2018). For ViraFEST, peptide pools expanded antigen-specific T cells, after which the TCRs were sequenced.

The clonotype was recovered from a human donor in good health. Specimen: CD4+ T cells from blood, cultured in vitro. The genes are TRBV20-1 and TRBJ1-5; 7 bases line up with TRBD1. The CDR3 spells CSASPDRYYQPQHF. The CDR3 DNA reads TGCAGTGCTTCCCCGGACAGGTACTATCAGCCCCAGCATTTT.